Below, one T cell receptor beta chain is given with its context. Its antigen is currently not known. Per-base quality was not reported, and no clone a single base away is much larger than it. This specimen belongs to a study of CD4 T cell repertoires in COVID-19 listed by TCRdb under 2021. A note on the overall study: For cross-reactivity analysis, CFSE-low cells were expanded with IL-2 for around 9 days, then relabeled and restimulated with spike proteins from other coronaviruses. In COVID-19-recovered individuals, the study described naturally processed CD4+ T cell responses to SARS-CoV-2 spike and nucleoprotein and used TCR Vbeta sequencing to evaluate clonal composition. In three recovered individuals, the researchers analyzed the TCR Vbeta repertoire of SARS-CoV-2-reactive T cells at the subset level. The investigation overall reported the following: Several of the most expanded SARS-CoV-2-reactive clonotypes were found to be shared between two or all three memory subsets, suggesting intraclonal diversification. Between about 6 and 26% of SARS-CoV-2 clonotypes were also detected in secondary cultures stimulated with SARS-CoV and/or HKU1 spike, a finding consistent with cross-reactivity.

Library preparation used the immunoSEQ multiplex PCR assay. In the original analysis: To quantify how much the repertoires of different subsets overlapped, the Chao-Jaccard similarity index was used along with counts of shared clonotypes. TCRdb took this table from immuneACCESS and kept in-frame rearrangements with V and J called. Such tables lack part of the clones; where checked against another copy, unresolved V genes explain under half of the gap, and the rest is unexplained. V, J and clone size are those of that table, while D and trimming were read from the DNA. The sample yields 60,000 to 90,000 clones; roughly 85% were counted once. Together, the top ten hold approximately 0.55% of the sample. This sample's time point label indicates: sample from a COVID-19-recovered individual after infection. Donors were patients who had recovered from mild-to-severe COVID-19. Uncultured memory T cell samples were sequenced directly after ex vivo isolation. CD4+ total memory, central memory, effector memory and circulating T follicular helper cells were isolated from peripheral blood mononuclear cells.

The source of this sequence is a human donor who had COVID-19. This sample comprised CD4+ T cells from peripheral blood, obtained after recovery from COVID-19.

Read as DNA, the sequence is TGTGCCAGCAGCTTGAAAGACCCACCAGAGACCCAGTACTTC. Translated, this gives CASSLKDPPETQYF. The chain joins TRBV5-4 to TRBJ2-5, with the D gene uncertain. Relative to germline, V is 1 base shorter and J is 4 bases shorter, with 11 bases between their ends. Reading from cysteine to phenylalanine, the CDR3 counts 14 amino acids. Only CDR3 DNA is held: 42 bases, read in frame from base 1. The germline V gene (reference sequence) gives CDR1 as SGHNT and CDR2 as YYREEE.